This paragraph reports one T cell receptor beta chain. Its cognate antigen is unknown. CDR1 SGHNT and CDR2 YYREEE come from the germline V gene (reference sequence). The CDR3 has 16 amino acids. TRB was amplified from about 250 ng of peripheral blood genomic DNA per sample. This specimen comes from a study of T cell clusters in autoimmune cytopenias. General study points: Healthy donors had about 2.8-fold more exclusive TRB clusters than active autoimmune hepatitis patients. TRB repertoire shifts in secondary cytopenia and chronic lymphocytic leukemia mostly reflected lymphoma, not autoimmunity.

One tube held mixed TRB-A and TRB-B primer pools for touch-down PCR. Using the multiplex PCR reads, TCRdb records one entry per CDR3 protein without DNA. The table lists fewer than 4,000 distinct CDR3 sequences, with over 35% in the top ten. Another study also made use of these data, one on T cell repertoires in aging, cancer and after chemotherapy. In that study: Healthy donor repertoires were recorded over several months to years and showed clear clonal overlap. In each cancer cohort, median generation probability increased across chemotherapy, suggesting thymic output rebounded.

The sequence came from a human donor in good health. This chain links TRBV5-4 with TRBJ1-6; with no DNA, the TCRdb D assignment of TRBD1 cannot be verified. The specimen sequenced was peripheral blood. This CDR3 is CASSDRQGRSYSPLHF.